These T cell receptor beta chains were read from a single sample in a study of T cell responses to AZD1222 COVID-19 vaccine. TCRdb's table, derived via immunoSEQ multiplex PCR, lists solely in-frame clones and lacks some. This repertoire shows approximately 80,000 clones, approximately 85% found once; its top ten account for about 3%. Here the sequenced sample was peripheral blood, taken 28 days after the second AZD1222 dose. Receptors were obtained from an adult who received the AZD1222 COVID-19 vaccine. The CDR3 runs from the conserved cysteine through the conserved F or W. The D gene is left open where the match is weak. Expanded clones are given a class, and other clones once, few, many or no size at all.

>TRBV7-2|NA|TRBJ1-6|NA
CASSQPQGHNSPLHF
TGTGCCAGCAGCCAACCACAGGGACATAATTCACCCCTCCACTTT
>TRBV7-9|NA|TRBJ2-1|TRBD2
CASTPRPSGDRDEQFF
TGTGCCAGCACTCCCCGTCCTAGCGGGGATAGGGATGAGCAGTTCTTC
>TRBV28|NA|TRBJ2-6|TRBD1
CASSLIGGQTSGANVLTF
TGTGCCAGCAGTTTAATTGGGGGACAGACCTCTGGGGCCAACGTCCTGACTTTC
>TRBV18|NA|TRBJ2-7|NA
CASSPKVPYEQYF
TGTGCCAGCTCACCGAAGGTCCCCTACGAGCAGTACTTC
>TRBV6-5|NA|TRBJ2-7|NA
CASSSERSSYEQYF
TGTGCCAGCAGTTCGGAGCGTTCTTCCTACGAGCAGTACTTC
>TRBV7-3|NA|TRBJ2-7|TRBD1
CASSPTGGMWGEQYF
TGTGCCAGCAGCCCGACAGGGGGAATGTGGGGCGAGCAGTACTTC
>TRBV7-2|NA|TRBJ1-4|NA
CASSLFGGREKLFF
TGTGCCAGCAGCTTATTTGGGGGTAGGGAAAAACTGTTTTTT
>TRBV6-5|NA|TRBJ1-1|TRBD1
CASRGDRAEAFF
TGTGCCAGCAGGGGGGACAGGGCCGAAGCTTTCTTT
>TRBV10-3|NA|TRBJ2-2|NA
CAIRPGPITGELFF
TGTGCCATCAGACCGGGACCGATCACCGGGGAGCTGTTTTTT
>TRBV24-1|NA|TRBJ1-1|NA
CATSDGTSAFF
TGTGCCACCAGTGATGGGACCTCTGCTTTCTTT
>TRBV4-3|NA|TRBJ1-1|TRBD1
CASSRGQVTEAFF
TGCGCCAGCAGCCGGGGACAGGTAACTGAAGCTTTCTTT
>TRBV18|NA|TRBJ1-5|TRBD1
CASSPLPGQGSYQPQHF
TGTGCCAGCTCACCACTCCCGGGACAGGGGTCTTATCAGCCCCAGCATTTT
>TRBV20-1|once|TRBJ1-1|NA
CSARETTEAFF
TGCAGTGCTAGGGAGACGACTGAAGCTTTCTTT
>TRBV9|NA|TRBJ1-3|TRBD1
CASSTRTGVEGNTIYF
TGTGCCAGCAGCACCCGGACAGGGGTCGAGGGAAACACCATATATTTT